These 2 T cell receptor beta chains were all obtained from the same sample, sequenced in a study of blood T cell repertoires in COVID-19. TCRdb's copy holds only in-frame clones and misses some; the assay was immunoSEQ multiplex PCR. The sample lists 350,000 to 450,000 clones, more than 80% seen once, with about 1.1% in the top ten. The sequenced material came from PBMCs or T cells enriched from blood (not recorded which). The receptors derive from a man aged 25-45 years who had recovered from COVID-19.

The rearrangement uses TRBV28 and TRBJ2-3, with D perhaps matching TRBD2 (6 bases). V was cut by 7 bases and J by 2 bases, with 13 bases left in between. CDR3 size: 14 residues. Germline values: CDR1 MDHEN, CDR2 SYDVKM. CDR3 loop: CASTDRGITDTQYF. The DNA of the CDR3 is TGTGCCAGCACCGATCGGGGGATCACAGATACGCAGTATTTT.

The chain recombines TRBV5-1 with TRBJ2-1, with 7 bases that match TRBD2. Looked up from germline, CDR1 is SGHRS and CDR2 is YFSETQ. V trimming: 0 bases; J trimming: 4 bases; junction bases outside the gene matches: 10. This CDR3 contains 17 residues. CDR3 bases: TGCGCCAGCAGCTTGGCCGGGGGAGGGCCCTTTTACAATGAGCAGTTCTTC. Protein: CASSLAGGGPFYNEQFF. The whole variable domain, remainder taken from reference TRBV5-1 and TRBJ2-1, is KAGVTQTPRYLIKTRGQQVTLSCSPISGHRSVSWYQQTPGQGLQFLFEYFSETQRNKGNFPGRFSGRQFSNSRSEMNVSTLELGDSALYLCASSLAGGGPFYNEQFFGPGTRLTVL.